These 28 T cell receptor beta chains were all obtained from the same sample, sequenced in a study of cytomegalovirus exposure and HLA in healthy donors (dated by TCRdb to 2016 to 2017). Library preparation used the immunoSEQ multiplex PCR assay. For the multiplex PCR, a mixture combining 60 forward primers for TCR Vbeta segments and 13 reverse primers for TCR Jbeta segments was used. This is the immuneACCESS table as TCRdb keeps it, with only in-frame sequences that have V and J called. A part of the clones is gone; compared with another copy, unresolved V genes explain less than half, and the rest is unexplained. The sample data list over 150,000 clones, and around 68% of these were observed just once. The top ten clonotypes cover over 1.2% of the sample. Material: PBMCs. Source of these receptors: a man aged 45-65 years in good health and CMV-seronegative.

The gene calls are TRBV4-1 and TRBJ2-5, with a tentative D call TRBD1 (6 bases). The last part of the DNA fits TRBJ2-7 better; the J call may be wrong. This CDR3 contains 16 residues. Germline assignment: CDR1 MGHRA and CDR2 YSYEKL. The CDR3 DNA follows: TGCGCCAGCAGCCAACCAGGGAACAGGGTTAGGAACGAGCAGTACTTC. It codes for CASSQPGNRVRNEQYF.

This clone was found a few times. The V call is TRBV4-1, the J call TRBJ2-7, with 7 bases identical to TRBD2. This CDR3 is 14 amino acids long. The germline V gene encodes CDR1 MGHRA and CDR2 YSYEKL. V dropped 1 base and J dropped 9; count of bases not matched to a gene: 9. CDR3 nucleotide sequence: TGCGCCAGCAGCCAAGGCGGGAGCGGGGTCGCGCAGTACTTC. This gives the protein CASSQGGSGVAQYF.

The chain uses TRBV6-5 and TRBJ1-2, with D unresolved. Germline V gene data show CDR1 as MNHEY and CDR2 as SVGAGI. V shed 2 bases and J shed 0 bases, with 7 bases lying between them. The CDR3 is made up of 14 amino acids. The CDR3 sequence is CASSYGPTNYGYTF. DNA of the CDR3: TGTGCCAGCAGTTACGGCCCAACTAACTATGGCTACACCTTC.

The V gene is TRBV5-1, the J gene TRBJ2-7; 7 bases agree with TRBD1. Germline V gene data show CDR1 as SGHRS and CDR2 as YFSETQ. The CDR3 runs 16 residues. With V trimmed by 1 base and J by 0 bases, 7 bases remained unmatched. CDR3 in amino acids: CASSLLSGGVSYEQYF. The CDR3 DNA reads as TGCGCCAGCAGCTTGTTGTCAGGGGGTGTCTCCTACGAGCAGTACTTC. Looking up the rest from reference TRBV5-1 and TRBJ2-7 gives the full variable domain: KAGVTQTPRYLIKTRGQQVTLSCSPISGHRSVSWYQQTPGQGLQFLFEYFSETQRNKGNFPGRFSGRQFSNSRSEMNVSTLELGDSALYLCASSLLSGGVSYEQYFGPGTRLTVT.

In this sample, this clone turned up a few times. This chain connects TRBV11-2 to TRBJ2-7; D is unresolved. V dropped 2 bases and J dropped 1 base, with 12 bases sitting between them. Germline-derived CDR1 and CDR2 are SGHAT and FQNNGV. The CDR3 covers 15 residues. CDR3 region: CASSLTPTPSYEQYF. The CDR3 DNA reads TGTGCCAGCAGCTTAACTCCCACCCCGTCCTACGAGCAGTACTTC.

The rearrangement uses TRBV18 and TRBJ2-2, with 7 positions matching TRBD1. This CDR3 has 16 residues. CDR1 is KGHSH and CDR2 is LQKENI in the germline V gene. Trimming at V came to 3 bases and at J to 0 bases, leaving 4 bases not matched to a gene. The CDR3 sequence: CASSPLGQPNTGELFF. DNA of the CDR3: TGTGCCAGCTCACCCCTGGGACAGCCGAACACCGGGGAGCTGTTTTTT.

The chain uses TRBV7-2 and TRBJ2-7, with D tentatively TRBD2 (6 bases). With 4 bases removed from V and 0 bases from J, the gap between germline ends came to 13 bases. This CDR3 comprises 15 residues. Per the germline V gene, CDR1 is SGHTA and CDR2 is FQGNSA. DNA for the CDR3: TGTGCCAGCAGCTGGGACTCGGAGAGCTCCTACGAGCAGTACTTC. Amino acid sequence: CASSWDSESSYEQYF.

The rearrangement joins TRBV2 to TRBJ1-5; D gene ambiguous. This CDR3 contains 15 residues. From germline, CDR1 is SNHLY and CDR2 FYNNEI. V was pared by 5 bases and J by 1 base, with 12 bases between. The CDR3, as DNA: TGTGCCAGCAGTAGGACTCATCTCAGCAATCAGCCCCAGCATTTT. It translates to CASSRTHLSNQPQHF.

The chain couples TRBV6-5 to TRBJ1-2; unclear D gene. Germline V gene sequence: CDR1 MNHEY, CDR2 SVGAGI. The V end lost 5 bases, the J end lost 2 bases, and 12 bases lay between the germline ends. The CDR3 is made up of 14 amino acids. The CDR3 coding sequence is TGTGCCAGCAGTACCTACGACGGGAACTATGGCTACACCTTC. This translates into CASSTYDGNYGYTF.

V usage is TRBV5-1 and J usage is TRBJ2-7; D possibly corresponds to TRBD2 (5 bases). There are 14 residues in the CDR3. The ends were cut back, 4 bases at V and 4 bases at J, with 15 bases in the middle. Germline assignment: CDR1 SGHRS and CDR2 YFSETQ. In nucleotides, the CDR3 is TGCGCCAGCAGCAGCGCCTCTTGGACTTACGAGCAGTACTTC. Its protein product is CASSSASWTYEQYF.

The rearrangement joins TRBV5-1 to TRBJ1-2, with 12 bases aligning to TRBD1. This CDR3 has 15 amino acids. With V trimmed by 5 bases and J by 4 bases, 6 bases remained unmatched. Germline V CDR1 and CDR2: SGHRS, YFSETQ. The CDR3 loop is CASRNGTGGFYGYTF. The CDR3 bases are TGCGCCAGCAGGAACGGGACAGGGGGCTTCTATGGCTACACCTTC.

Details on this clone: One end of the junction fails to match germline, which may point to a read error. This sequence joins TRBV6-5 and TRBJ2-7, with D possibly matching TRBD1 (5 bases). Germline V gives CDR1 MNHEY, CDR2 SVGAGI. The CDR3 spans 15 residues. CDR3 sequence reads: CASSSNRLGANERYF. In DNA form, the CDR3 reads TGTGCCAGCAGTAGCAACAGGTTAGGAGCGAACGAGCGGTACTTC.

This clone came up a few times. This sequence joins TRBV7-3 and TRBJ1-1; D possibly corresponds to TRBD1 (6 bases). Germline CDR1 reads SGHTA; CDR2 reads FQGTGA. CDR3 length: 16 amino acids. The ends were cut back, 5 bases at V and 1 base at J, with 17 bases in the middle. CDR3 sequence (DNA): TGTGCCAGCAGCCCTTCTACAGGGTATGCGAACACTGAAGCTTTCTTT. Translated: CASSPSTGYANTEAFF.

The chain combines TRBV5-4 with TRBJ2-1; D unclear. V was pared by 4 bases and J by 5 bases, with 13 bases between. The length of the CDR3 is 14 residues. The germline V gene encodes CDR1 SGHNT and CDR2 YYREEE (reference sequence). In DNA form, the CDR3 reads TGTGCCAGCAGCATAGGCGGCGTAAACAATGAGCAGTTCTTC. It translates to CASSIGGVNNEQFF.

The chain combines TRBV4-1 with TRBJ1-5; D gene ambiguous. Germline CDR1 MGHRA, CDR2 YSYEKL. V lost 0 bases and J 0 bases, leaving 15 bases between the germline ends. The CDR3 runs 18 residues. The CDR3 nucleotides are TGCGCCAGCAGCCAAGATCGGATCGGAGTTTATAGCAATCAGCCCCAGCATTTT. Its protein product is CASSQDRIGVYSNQPQHF.

The chain carries TRBV7-3 and TRBJ2-3; perhaps TRBD1 as D (6 bases). The CDR3 length is 16 residues. The germline V and J ends were trimmed by 0 bases and 5 bases, with 15 bases remaining between them. CDR1 SGHTA and CDR2 FQGTGA come from the germline V gene. CDR3 protein: CASSLTAAGVGDTQYF. In nucleotides, the CDR3 is TGTGCCAGCAGCTTAACGGCGGCAGGGGTGGGAGATACGCAGTATTTT. The full variable domain, its missing parts supplied by reference TRBV7-3 and TRBJ2-3, is GAGVSQTPSNKVTEKGKYVELRCDPISGHTALYWYRQSLGQGPEFLIYFQGTGAADDSGLPNDRFFAVRPEGSVSTLKIQRTERGDSAVYLCASSLTAAGVGDTQYFGPGTRLTVL.

The chain employs TRBV4-1 and TRBJ2-3; 9 nucleotides agree with TRBD2. Germline V gene data show CDR1 as MGHRA and CDR2 as YSYEKL. With V trimmed by 3 bases and J by 7 bases, 11 bases remained unmatched. The CDR3 totals 16 residues. In DNA, the CDR3 is TGCGCCAGCAGCCAGGACTATGGCGGGGGGGCGAATACGCAGTATTTT. Encoded protein: CASSQDYGGGANTQYF.

This chain connects TRBV5-4 to TRBJ2-5; TRBD2 is a possible D gene (6 bases). The CDR3 consists of 15 residues. V was clipped by 3 bases and J by 5 bases, with 17 bases between them. The germline gives CDR1 SGHNT, CDR2 YYREEE (reference sequence). The CDR3 DNA is TGTGCCAGCAGCTCGGGGGTCCGGCCCGGGGAGACCCAGTACTTC. Amino acids: CASSSGVRPGETQYF.

The V gene is TRBV5-4, the J gene TRBJ1-1, with D perhaps matching TRBD1 (5 bases). The length of the CDR3 is 14 residues. Germline CDR1 SGHNT, CDR2 YYREEE (reference sequence). Between the trimmed V and J ends, which lost 2 bases and 4 bases, there was a span of 12 bases. This chain's CDR3 is CASSLGVSSTEAFF. Here the CDR3 DNA reads TGTGCCAGCAGCTTAGGGGTTTCGAGCACTGAAGCTTTCTTT.

The chain carries TRBV6-5 and TRBJ1-1; the match to TRBD1 covers 8 bases. Per germline, CDR1 MNHEY and CDR2 SVGAGI. This CDR3 contains 15 residues. J gave up 3 bases and V 5 bases, and 8 bases lay outside the gene matches. CDR3 sequence: CASSGQGPWDTEAFF. CDR3 DNA sequence: TGTGCCAGCAGTGGACAGGGCCCATGGGACACTGAAGCTTTCTTT.

This clone was seen just once. The chain carries TRBV28 and TRBJ1-2; 9 bases are a match to TRBD1. CDR1 and CDR2 from the germline V gene are MDHEN and SYDVKM. CDR3 length: 13 residues. V shed 7 bases, J shed 8 bases, and the junction held 8 bases outside the gene matches. The CDR3: CASTQRTGAGYTF. For the CDR3, the DNA is TGTGCCAGCACCCAACGGACAGGGGCCGGCTACACCTTC.

J is TRBJ1-5 and V is TRBV5-6; TRBD1 aligns across 8 bases. V dropped 4 bases and J dropped 2; count of bases not matched to a gene: 2. Germline values: CDR1 SGHDT, CDR2 YYEEEE. CDR3 length: 14 amino acids. The DNA of the CDR3 is TGTGCCAGCAGCGCGGGACAGGGCAATCAGCCCCAGCATTTT. It yields the protein CASSAGQGNQPQHF. Combining the CDR3 with reference TRBV5-6 and TRBJ1-5 gives the whole variable domain DAGVTQSPTHLIKTRGQQVTLRCSPKSGHDTVSWYQQALGQGPQFIFQYYEEEERQRGNFPDRFSGHQFPNYSSELNVNALLLGDSALYLCASSAGQGNQPQHFGDGTRLSIL.

The chain joins TRBV29-1 to TRBJ1-2; 10 bases fit TRBD1. Germline values: CDR1 SQVTM, CDR2 ANQGSEA. The CDR3 totals 15 residues. J gave up 8 bases and V 2 bases, and 11 bases lay outside the gene matches. The CDR3 sequence is CSVEFRDRGLRGYTF. The CDR3, as DNA: TGCAGCGTTGAATTCCGGGACAGGGGATTGAGGGGCTACACCTTC.

The chain employs TRBV4-3 and TRBJ2-2, with 9 bases that match TRBD1. The CDR3 is 17 residues long. CDR1 LGHNA and CDR2 YSLEER come from the germline V gene. Trimming took 1 base from V and 4 from J; bases not matched to a gene: 7. CDR3 DNA sequence: TGCGCCAGCAGCCAAGTCAGGGGGACAGGGACCACCGGGGAGCTGTTTTTT. Translation gives CASSQVRGTGTTGELFF.

The rearrangement links TRBV2 to TRBJ2-1; 11 nucleotides match TRBD2. CDR1 is SNHLY and CDR2 is FYNNEI in the germline V gene. V shed 5 bases, J shed 4 bases, and the junction held 4 bases outside the gene matches. This CDR3 is built from 15 residues. The CDR3 region is CASSLAGGRYNEQFF. The CDR3 bases are TGTGCCAGCAGTCTAGCGGGGGGTCGTTACAATGAGCAGTTCTTC. The whole variable domain, remainder taken from reference TRBV2 and TRBJ2-1, is EPEVTQTPSHQVTQMGQEVILRCVPISNHLYFYWYRQILGQKVEFLVSFYNNEISEKSEIFDDQFSVERPDGSNFTLKIRSTKLEDSAMYFCASSLAGGRYNEQFFGPGTRLTVL.

CDR3 DNA: TGTGCCAGCAGCTTGGAGTTTACCGGGACAGGGTCCTACGAGCAGTACTTC. Its protein product is CASSLEFTGTGSYEQYF. The chain links TRBV5-6 to TRBJ2-7, with 9 bases lining up with TRBD1. The CDR3 length is 17 residues. The V segment lost 0 bases and the J segment 1 base; nucleotides outside the gene matches: 8. Germline CDR1 SGHDT, CDR2 YYEEEE.

The V gene is TRBV6-5, the J gene TRBJ2-1; tentative D call: TRBD2 (6 bases). The CDR3 extends over 15 amino acids. The V and J ends lost 5 bases and 5 bases respectively, with 16 bases between them. Germline V gene lookup returns CDR1 MNHEY and CDR2 SVGAGI. CDR3 coding DNA: TGTGCCAGCAGTACCAGGTGGCGGGGCAACAATGAGCAGTTCTTC. Translated: CASSTRWRGNNEQFF.

The genes are TRBV9 and TRBJ1-4; 9 bases map to TRBD1. Germline-derived CDR1 and CDR2 are SGDLS and YYNGEE. Trimming took 4 bases from V and 7 from J; bases not matched to a gene: 8. The CDR3 sequence is 15 residues long. The CDR3 nucleotides read TGTGCCAGCAGCCCACAGGACAGGGGATTTGAAAAACTGTTTTTT. Protein: CASSPQDRGFEKLFF.